This section outlines one TCR beta chain sequence together with its context. The clone's antigen remains unknown. One base away there is no much larger clone; base qualities are not given. This sample stems from a study of T cell responses to AZD1222 COVID-19 vaccine (dated by TCRdb to the early 2020s). Study-level background: A total of about 250 trial participants underwent TCR sequencing, of whom 207 had received two doses of AZD1222 and 26 had received two doses of the MenACWY control vaccine. Trial participants were enrolled by age into 18-55, 56-69 and 70-plus year subgroups, with roughly 160, 29 and 62 TCR-sequenced participants respectively. What the work shows at the level of the full study, not this receptor alone: A significant rise in spike-specific TCR breadth and depth was observed after two AZD1222 doses relative to day 0 and relative to MenACWY recipients. Epitopes outside the regions mutated in the B.1.351 and B.1.1.7 variants were reportedly recognized by nearly half of the unique spike-specific TCRs. Because no samples from the day 14 peak response were available, repertoires could be characterized only after the peak T cell response. Conclusions about previously exposed vaccinees were limited because only a handful of AZD1222 recipients were SARS-CoV-2 seropositive at baseline. Participants were mostly white British, with more females than males. The authors suggested clonal diversity may have been underestimated. In the small 56-69-year group, the increase in depth fell short of significance, most likely because of low power. Vaccine-associated CD4 TCRs spanned the whole spike protein, with dominant responses in regions 160-218 and 743-854.

The time point label on this specimen signifies: about 28 days (+/-7) after the second vaccine dose. AZD1222 recipients with second doses at about 4 weeks or about 12 weeks were pooled, because spike-specific TCR depth and breadth did not differ between schedules. Samples from vaccinated people were obtained from the UK trials COV001 and COV002, which included a single-blind randomized controlled phase 2/3 trial of AZD1222 (ChAdOx1 nCoV-19) in healthy adults. Trial participant PBMC samples were collected at day 0 and day 28 after the second dose for TCRbeta chain sequencing. Cut back by 7 bases and 4 bases, the V and J ends lie 16 bases apart. From the cysteine through the phenylalanine, the CDR3 covers 14 amino acids. The sequence is cut down to CDR3 DNA, 42 bases in frame from base 1. CDR1 and CDR2, looked up from the germline V gene, are MDHEN and SYDVKM. The CDR3 regions of human TCRbeta chains were subjected to immunosequencing. Under the source paper's analysis protocol: TCRs in the repertoires were matched against a reference library of SARS-CoV-2-specific TCRs that had been generated with the MIRA antigen-specificity platform. Breadth was defined as the fraction of unique TCRs that were SARS-CoV-2-associated, and depth was defined as the fraction of total T cells that were SARS-CoV-2-associated. Using the MIRA data, each spike-specific TCR was assigned both to the spike region to which the TCR was reactive and to a CD4 or CD8 class. Log10-transformed breadth and depth values were compared by one-way ANOVA with Sidak's multiple comparisons tests. TCRdb stores this immuneACCESS table with in-frame sequences only. Part of the clones is absent; in the studies checked, under half of the shortfall reflects unresolved V genes, and no reason is known for the rest. The D gene and trimming were derived from the DNA, and the V and J assignments and clone size from that table. For this sample the table gives 110,000 to 150,000 clones, of which about nine tenths were detected only once. Together, the top ten hold roughly 3.4% of the sample.

This chain is built from TRBV28 and TRBJ1-2; the D gene lacks a confident call. Specimen: peripheral blood, collected 28 days after the second AZD1222 dose. The receptor's source is an adult who received the AZD1222 COVID-19 vaccine. The CDR3 loop reads CASTSQDGSYGYTF. The bases are TGTGCCAGCACATCTCAGGACGGATCCTATGGCTACACCTTC.